Listed below are T cell receptor beta chains from one sample, sequenced in a study of OX40 agonist ivuxolimab in advanced cancers. The assay was immunoSEQ multiplex PCR, and TCRdb's table has in-frame clones only and misses some. The sample comprises some 49,000 clones, nearly 80% of which are singletons, and roughly 7.3% rests with the top ten. Specimen: CD4+ or CD8+ T cells sorted from blood, collected in a trial of the OX40 agonist ivuxolimab. Receptors were obtained from an adult with an advanced solid tumor such as melanoma, head and neck, liver or kidney cancer. The CDR3 runs from the conserved cysteine through the conserved F or W. A D gene is named only where the DNA matches it firmly. Clone size is given for some rows only: seen once, a few or many times, or a class if the clone is expanded.

D: -
V: TRBV7-6
size: -
J: TRBJ2-3
length: 16
CDR3: CASSPKIVSGTDTQYF
DNA: TGTGCCAGCAGCCCAAAAATCGTTAGTGGCACAGATACGCAGTATTTT

D: -
V: TRBV7-9
size: -
J: TRBJ2-7
length: 15
CDR3: CASSLGQSLSYEQYF
DNA: TGTGCCAGCAGCTTAGGACAGAGCCTCTCCTACGAGCAGTACTTC

D: -
V: TRBV19
size: -
J: TRBJ2-3
length: 17
CDR3: CASSSPGWRGSADTQYF
DNA: TGTGCCAGTAGTAGTCCGGGATGGAGGGGTTCCGCAGATACGCAGTATTTT

D: TRBD2
V: TRBV9
size: -
J: TRBJ2-3
length: 16
CDR3: CASSALGGFGTDTQYF
DNA: TGTGCCAGCAGCGCCCTGGGGGGGTTTGGCACAGATACGCAGTATTTT

D: TRBD2
V: TRBV5-1
size: -
J: TRBJ2-1
length: 16
CDR3: CASSVAGGLTDNEQFF
DNA: TGCGCCAGCAGCGTAGCGGGAGGACTAACTGACAATGAGCAGTTCTTC

D: TRBD2
V: TRBV6-5
size: -
J: TRBJ2-7
length: 14
CDR3: CASSYSSGGYEQYF
DNA: TGTGCCAGCAGTTACTCCTCGGGGGGCTACGAGCAGTACTTC

D: TRBD1
V: TRBV27
size: -
J: TRBJ2-7
length: 15
CDR3: CASSPRTGLGSEQYF
DNA: TGTGCCAGCAGTCCCCGGACAGGGCTAGGGTCCGAGCAGTACTTC

D: -
V: TRBV11-2
size: -
J: TRBJ2-1
length: 17
CDR3: CASSLLKTGTSRFGRFF
DNA: TGTGCCAGCAGCTTACTCAAGACGGGGACGTCTCGGTTCGGGAGGTTCTTC

D: -
V: TRBV9
size: -
J: TRBJ2-7
length: 14
CDR3: CASSVEPTAYEQYF
DNA: TGTGCCAGCAGCGTCGAACCCACGGCCTACGAGCAGTACTTC

D: -
V: TRBV6-1
size: -
J: TRBJ2-5
length: 12
CDR3: CASRRVEETQYF
DNA: TGTGCCAGCAGGAGAGTGGAAGAGACCCAGTACTTC

D: -
V: TRBV19
size: once
J: TRBJ1-2
length: 13
CDR3: CASKDKVNYGYTF
DNA: TGTGCCAGTAAGGACAAAGTTAACTATGGCTACACCTTC

D: -
V: TRBV19
size: -
J: TRBJ1-1
length: 14
CDR3: CASSMTGFDTEAFF
DNA: TGTGCCAGTAGTATGACGGGTTTTGACACTGAAGCTTTCTTT

D: TRBD2
V: TRBV4-1
size: -
J: TRBJ2-1
length: 17
CDR3: CASSPLPGASGRNEQFF
DNA: TGCGCCAGCAGCCCCCTACCCGGGGCTAGCGGGAGAAATGAGCAGTTCTTC

D: TRBD2
V: TRBV5-3
size: -
J: TRBJ2-7
length: 19
CDR3: CARSLVQRDRYPSSYEQYF
DNA: TGTGCCAGAAGCTTGGTGCAGCGGGATCGTTACCCCAGCTCCTACGAGCAGTACTTC

D: -
V: TRBV4-3
size: once
J: TRBJ2-5
length: 14
CDR3: CASSQAGDQETQYF
DNA: TGCGCCAGCAGCCAAGCCGGGGACCAAGAGACCCAGTACTTC

D: -
V: TRBV25-1
size: -
J: TRBJ1-1
length: 13
CDR3: CASTPGWEGEAFF
DNA: TGTGCCAGCACCCCAGGCTGGGAGGGCGAGGCTTTCTTT

D: -
V: TRBV10-3
size: -
J: TRBJ1-6
length: 16
CDR3: CAISDYGSSYNSPLHF
DNA: TGTGCCATCAGTGATTACGGGAGCTCCTATAATTCACCCCTCCACTTT

D: -
V: TRBV9
size: -
J: TRBJ2-1
length: 13
CDR3: CASSPDLWNEQFF
DNA: TGTGCCAGCAGCCCGGACTTGTGGAATGAGCAGTTCTTC

D: -
V: TRBV14
size: once
J: TRBJ2-7
length: 15
CDR3: CASSQYSASSYEQYF
DNA: TGTGCCAGCAGCCAATATTCCGCGAGCTCCTACGAGCAGTACTTC

D: TRBD1
V: TRBV5-1
size: -
J: TRBJ1-3
length: 16
CDR3: CASSLEDRVPGNTIYF
DNA: TGCGCCAGCAGCTTGGAGGACAGGGTGCCTGGAAACACCATATATTTT

D: -
V: TRBV6-1
size: -
J: TRBJ2-7
length: 14
CDR3: CASSELTGFYEQYF
DNA: TGTGCCAGCAGTGAACTCACAGGCTTCTACGAGCAGTACTTC

D: -
V: TRBV5-4
size: -
J: TRBJ2-7
length: 16
CDR3: CASSQDGLGGHYEQYF
DNA: TGTGCCAGCAGCCAAGATGGGTTAGGAGGGCACTACGAGCAGTACTTC

D: -
V: TRBV5-4
size: -
J: TRBJ2-7
length: 14
CDR3: CASTAGGSPYEQYF
DNA: TGTGCCAGCACCGCCGGGGGATCCCCCTACGAGCAGTACTTC

D: -
V: TRBV11-3
size: -
J: TRBJ2-7
length: 14
CDR3: CASSLGGDSYEQYF
DNA: TGTGCCAGCAGCTTAGGCGGGGACTCCTACGAGCAGTACTTC

D: TRBD2
V: TRBV5-1
size: -
J: TRBJ2-5
length: 16
CDR3: CASSFLTSGSDETQYF
DNA: TGCGCCAGCAGCTTCTTGACTAGCGGGAGTGATGAGACCCAGTACTTC

D: -
V: TRBV19
size: -
J: TRBJ1-4
length: 12
CDR3: CASSALQEKLFF
DNA: TGTGCCAGTAGTGCTTTACAAGAAAAACTGTTTTTT

D: -
V: TRBV6-6
size: -
J: TRBJ1-1
length: 16
CDR3: CASSASRTGGNTEAFF
DNA: TGTGCCAGCAGTGCTTCTCGGACGGGAGGGAACACTGAAGCTTTCTTT

D: TRBD1
V: TRBV19
size: -
J: TRBJ1-2
length: 12
CDR3: CASSDRGRGYTF
DNA: TGTGCCAGTAGTGACAGGGGCCGAGGCTACACCTTC

D: -
V: TRBV28
size: -
J: TRBJ1-1
length: 14
CDR3: CASREGPMNTEAFF
DNA: TGTGCCAGCAGGGAGGGACCAATGAACACTGAAGCTTTCTTT

D: TRBD1
V: TRBV9
size: -
J: TRBJ1-2
length: 14
CDR3: CASSVSPGQLGYTF
DNA: TGTGCCAGCAGCGTATCTCCGGGACAGCTAGGCTACACCTTC

D: -
V: TRBV19
size: few
J: TRBJ1-5
length: 15
CDR3: CASSIQGSGGQPQHF
DNA: TGTGCCAGTAGTATCCAGGGGAGCGGGGGGCAGCCCCAGCATTTT

D: -
V: TRBV7-2
size: -
J: TRBJ2-1
length: 14
CDR3: CASSLAVNGNEQFF
DNA: TGTGCCAGCAGCTTAGCGGTTAACGGTAATGAGCAGTTCTTC

D: TRBD2
V: TRBV6-4
size: -
J: TRBJ2-1
length: 16
CDR3: CASSPLAGGGHNEQFF
DNA: TGTGCCAGCAGTCCCCTAGCGGGGGGGGGCCACAATGAGCAGTTCTTC

D: -
V: TRBV25-1
size: few
J: TRBJ1-5
length: 14
CDR3: CASSEGADGQPQHF
DNA: TGTGCCAGCAGTGAGGGGGCTGATGGCCAGCCCCAGCATTTT

D: TRBD2
V: TRBV5-6
size: -
J: TRBJ2-3
length: 16
CDR3: CASSFIAGVSTDTQYF
DNA: TGTGCCAGCAGCTTTATAGCGGGAGTTAGCACAGATACGCAGTATTTT

D: -
V: TRBV5-1
size: many
J: TRBJ1-3
length: 14
CDR3: CASSAGTIGNTIYF
DNA: TGCGCCAGCAGCGCAGGGACGATTGGAAACACCATATATTTT

D: TRBD2
V: TRBV5-1
size: -
J: TRBJ2-3
length: 13
CDR3: CASGTTHTDTQYF
DNA: TGCGCCAGTGGGACTACCCACACAGATACGCAGTATTTT

D: TRBD2
V: TRBV6-1
size: medium-sized
J: TRBJ2-7
length: 16
CDR3: CASSGGLAGDLWEQYF
DNA: TGTGCCAGCAGTGGGGGACTAGCGGGAGATCTTTGGGAGCAGTACTTC

D: -
V: TRBV18
size: -
J: TRBJ1-2
length: 15
CDR3: CASSPPQGRGSGYTF
DNA: TGTGCCAGCTCACCACCGCAGGGGAGGGGAAGTGGCTACACCTTC

D: TRBD1
V: TRBV6-5
size: -
J: TRBJ1-1
length: 11
CDR3: CASRGGAEAFF
DNA: TGTGCTTCCAGGGGGGGAGCTGAAGCTTTCTTT

D: -
V: TRBV5-1
size: -
J: TRBJ1-4
length: 12
CDR3: CASSLAGEKLFF
DNA: TGCGCCAGCAGCTTGGCGGGTGAAAAACTGTTTTTT

D: TRBD2
V: TRBV19
size: -
J: TRBJ2-7
length: 17
CDR3: CASSSPGTSGQFYEQYF
DNA: TGTGCCAGTAGTTCCCCCGGGACTAGCGGCCAATTCTACGAGCAGTACTTC

D: TRBD1
V: TRBV4-1
size: -
J: TRBJ1-2
length: 15
CDR3: CASSQVVGGFSGYTF
DNA: TGCGCCAGCAGCCAAGTCGTAGGGGGCTTTTCTGGCTACACCTTC

D: -
V: TRBV18
size: -
J: TRBJ2-3
length: 14
CDR3: CASSLTSKGDTQYF
DNA: TGTGCCAGCTCACTAACTAGCAAGGGAGATACGCAGTATTTT

D: -
V: TRBV7-9
size: -
J: TRBJ2-1
length: 13
CDR3: CASSLMELDEQFF
DNA: TGTGCCAGCAGCTTGATGGAGCTAGATGAGCAGTTCTTC

D: TRBD1
V: TRBV2
size: -
J: TRBJ2-1
length: 15
CDR3: CASSTSDRGYNEQFF
DNA: TGTGCCAGCAGTACATCGGACAGGGGCTACAATGAGCAGTTCTTC

D: TRBD2
V: TRBV27
size: -
J: TRBJ2-1
length: 14
CDR3: CASRMTSGRNEQFF
DNA: TGTGCCAGCAGGATGACTAGCGGGAGGAATGAGCAGTTCTTC

D: TRBD2
V: TRBV18
size: -
J: TRBJ2-2
length: 19
CDR3: CASSPYQIRSGVATGELFF
DNA: TGTGCCAGCTCACCGTACCAGATAAGGAGCGGGGTTGCCACCGGGGAGCTGTTTTTT

D: TRBD1
V: TRBV5-1
size: few
J: TRBJ2-7
length: 14
CDR3: CASSLSQTGDEQYF
DNA: TGCGCCAGCAGCTTGTCTCAGACAGGGGACGAGCAGTACTTC

D: -
V: TRBV11-3
size: -
J: TRBJ2-1
length: 15
CDR3: CASSLGESSYNEQFF
DNA: TGTGCCAGCAGCTTAGGTGAAAGCTCCTACAATGAGCAGTTCTTC

D: TRBD1
V: TRBV5-6
size: -
J: TRBJ2-2
length: 15
CDR3: CASSPGTGRAGELFF
DNA: TGTGCCAGCAGTCCCGGGACAGGGAGGGCCGGGGAGCTGTTTTTT

D: -
V: TRBV19
size: -
J: TRBJ1-4
length: 15
CDR3: CASSGADATNEKLFF
DNA: TGTGCCAGTAGTGGCGCGGACGCAACTAATGAAAAACTGTTTTTT

D: -
V: TRBV2
size: -
J: TRBJ1-2
length: 14
CDR3: CASIREPTNYGYTF
DNA: TGTGCCAGCATCCGGGAACCAACTAACTATGGCTACACCTTC

D: TRBD1
V: TRBV10-3
size: -
J: TRBJ1-5
length: 15
CDR3: CATTGGTGLDQPQHF
DNA: TGTGCCACCACGGGTGGGACAGGGCTCGATCAGCCCCAGCATTTT

D: -
V: TRBV5-5
size: -
J: TRBJ2-7
length: 12
CDR3: CASSYQGPEQYF
DNA: TGTGCCAGCAGCTATCAGGGGCCCGAGCAGTACTTC

D: -
V: TRBV6-1
size: -
J: TRBJ1-1
length: 14
CDR3: CASSLGQLSSEAFF
DNA: TGTGCCAGCAGCCTCGGACAGTTGTCCTCTGAAGCTTTCTTT

D: -
V: TRBV6-5
size: -
J: TRBJ1-2
length: 15
CDR3: CASSYSNRVGYGYTF
DNA: TGTGCCAGCAGTTACTCGAACAGGGTCGGCTATGGCTACACCTTC